This T cell receptor beta chain was recorded in a study of OX40 agonist ivuxolimab in advanced cancers. Data came from immunoSEQ multiplex PCR; TCRdb stores just in-frame clones and leaves some out. The data show 80,000 or so clones, about 92% seen once. Germline CDR1 LNHDA, CDR2 SQIVND (reference sequence). The V gene end was trimmed by 4 bases and the J gene end by 5 bases; junction bases not matched to a gene: 5. The CDR3 totals 14 residues. The receptor's source is an adult with an advanced solid tumor such as melanoma, head and neck, liver or kidney cancer. This chain joins TRBV19 and TRBJ2-1, with TRBD2 identical over 7 bases. The sample in question was CD4+ or CD8+ T cells sorted from blood, obtained in a trial of the OX40 agonist ivuxolimab. This CDR3 reads CASSRTSTNNEQFF. CDR3 coding DNA: TGTGCCAGTAGTAGGACTAGTACTAACAATGAGCAGTTCTTC.